Listed below are T cell receptor beta chains from one sample, sequenced in a study of blood T cell repertoires in COVID-19. Profiling relied on immunoSEQ multiplex PCR, and the TCRdb table lists in-frame clones only, not all of them. The repertoire holds roughly 70,000 clones, roughly 80% seen once, with about 20% in the top ten. The sequenced material came from peripheral blood. These receptors came from an older man who had recovered from COVID-19. Each CDR3 is given with its conserved first and last residue. Each record gives: J gene, clone size, V gene, D gene, CDR3 DNA, CDR3 protein. D genes are given only for firm matches. For some rows the clone size is stated as once, few or many, or as a class when expanded; others skip it.

>TRBJ2-7|many|TRBV5-1|TRBD1
TGCGCCAGCAGCCCCTCTGGCAAAGGGACAGGGGGGGGCGAGCAGTACTTC
CASSPSGKGTGGGEQYF
>TRBJ2-2|.|TRBV27|TRBD1
TGTGCCAGCAGTTCGCACTTGGACAGGGTCGACACCGGGGAGCTGTTTTTT
CASSSHLDRVDTGELFF
>TRBJ2-3|.|TRBV6-5|TRBD2
TGTGCCAGCAGGAAACTAGCGGGAGATAAAGATACGCAGTATTTT
CASRKLAGDKDTQYF
>TRBJ1-5|.|TRBV19|.
TGTGCCAGTAGCGCCGGTGGGGGGGCCCATCAGCCCCAGCATTTT
CASSAGGGAHQPQHF
>TRBJ2-7|.|TRBV3-1/TRBV3-2|.
TGTGCCAGCAGCCAAGATCTTGGGTTAGGGGGCTCCTACGAGCAGTACTTC
CASSQDLGLGGSYEQYF
>TRBJ1-1|.|TRBV15|.
TGTGCCACCAGCAGACAGAAATACACTGAAGCTTTCTTT
CATSRQKYTEAFF
>TRBJ1-1|.|TRBV9|.
TGTGCCAGCAGCCCCGACAGTATGAACACTGAAGCTTTCTTT
CASSPDSMNTEAFF
>TRBJ1-5|.|TRBV30|.
TGTGCCTGGACCCCGGATGCGGTATCGCCCCAGCATTTT
CAWTPDAVSPQHF
>TRBJ2-5|.|TRBV29-1|.
TGCAGCGTGGGGGGAAGGGGAGGCCAAGAGACCCAGTACTTC
CSVGGRGGQETQYF
>TRBJ2-7|.|TRBV7-2|TRBD2
TGTGCCAGCAGCCCGGGCCTAGGCCGCGGGGGCGAGCAGTACTTC
CASSPGLGRGGEQYF
>TRBJ1-2|.|TRBV7-8|TRBD1
TGTGCCAGCAGCTTAACCGGGACAGGGAGCCATGGCTACACCTTC
CASSLTGTGSHGYTF
>TRBJ1-4|.|TRBV6-5|.
TGTGCCAGCAGTAGTGAGGGCTACAATGAAAAACTGTTTTTT
CASSSEGYNEKLFF
>TRBJ2-1|.|TRBV28|.
TGTGCCAGCAGTTCGGGACGACTAGGGAGCAATGAGCAGTTCTTC
CASSSGRLGSNEQFF
>TRBJ2-5|.|TRBV19|TRBD1
TGTGCCAGTAGTGTCGGACAGGGCGTTGAGACCCAGTACTTC
CASSVGQGVETQYF
>TRBJ2-2|.|TRBV27|TRBD1
TGTGCCAGCAGTTCGGGACAGGCCTCGGGCGGGGCCGGGGAGCTGTTTTTT
CASSSGQASGGAGELFF
>TRBJ2-1|.|TRBV6-2/TRBV6-3|.
TGTGCCAGCAGTCAATCCGGGGGGCTGGTAGGTAATGAGCAGTTCTTC
CASSQSGGLVGNEQFF
>TRBJ2-7|.|TRBV6-2/TRBV6-3|.
TGTGCCAGCAGTCTCCGGGACTCAGCGGGTGAGCAGTACTTC
CASSLRDSAGEQYF
>TRBJ1-2|.|TRBV30|.
TGTGCCTGGAGTGACCGGGGGGGCTACACCTTC
CAWSDRGGYTF
>TRBJ2-3|.|TRBV10-2|TRBD2
TGCGCCAGCAGTGAGCCTAGCGGGAGCACAGATACGCAGTATTTT
CASSEPSGSTDTQYF
>TRBJ1-4|.|TRBV5-6|.
TGTGCCAGCAGTTTAGACAGACCGGCCTCGGGTAATGAAAAACTGTTTTTT
CASSLDRPASGNEKLFF
>TRBJ1-5|.|TRBV2|.
TGTGCCAGCAGCGAGGGCTTCAATCAGCCCCAGCATTTT
CASSEGFNQPQHF
>TRBJ1-1|.|TRBV28|.
TGTGCCGGGGAAGCGGGGATCTTT
CAGEAGIF
>TRBJ2-7|.|TRBV6-2/TRBV6-3|TRBD2
TGTGCCAGCAGTTACTCGACAGCGGGAGACCTTACCTACGAGCAGTACTTC
CASSYSTAGDLTYEQYF
>TRBJ1-6|.|TRBV11-2|.
TGTGCCAGCAGCTTAGTCAGGGGTAATTCACCCCTCCACTTT
CASSLVRGNSPLHF
>TRBJ1-1|.|TRBV29-1|.
TGCAGCGTTGATCTCAGGGGTACTGAAGCTTTCTTT
CSVDLRGTEAFF
>TRBJ2-2|few|TRBV7-2|TRBD1
TGTGCCAGCAGCTGGGACAGGGGAAACACCGGGGAGCTGTTTTTT
CASSWDRGNTGELFF
>TRBJ2-5|.|TRBV12-3/TRBV12-4|TRBD2
TGTGCCAGCGGGATGGGGGGGGAGACCCAGTACTTC
CASGMGGETQYF
>TRBJ2-1|few|TRBV28|TRBD1
TGTGCCAGCAGGGAGACAGGGGAGCGGGAGTTCTTC
CASRETGEREFF
>TRBJ1-2|.|TRBV29-1|TRBD1
TGCAGCGTTGGGACAGGGACTATCTATGGCTACACCTTC
CSVGTGTIYGYTF
>TRBJ2-7|.|TRBV30|.
TGTGCCTGGAGTGCCTCCGGGTACGAGCAGTACTTC
CAWSASGYEQYF
>TRBJ2-5|.|TRBV3-1/TRBV3-2|TRBD1
TGTGCCAGCAGCCAAAAGGGGACAGGACTATTGGGTGAGACCCAGTACTTC
CASSQKGTGLLGETQYF
>TRBJ1-6|.|TRBV6-1|.
TGTGCCAGCAGTGAAGCCTTCGGGGATAATTCACCCCTCCACTTT
CASSEAFGDNSPLHF
>TRBJ2-3|.|TRBV6-4|TRBD2
TGTGCCAGCAGTGACTCTAGCGGGGGGGCAGATACGCAGTATTTT
CASSDSSGGADTQYF
>TRBJ2-5|.|TRBV7-8|TRBD1
TGTGCCAGCAGCTCCCCTAAACAGGGGCAAGAGACCCAGTACTTC
CASSSPKQGQETQYF
>TRBJ2-3|.|TRBV11-2|TRBD1
TGTGCCAGCAGTTTTGGACAGGGGAAGATAGATACGCAGTATTTT
CASSFGQGKIDTQYF
>TRBJ1-4|.|TRBV19|.
TGTGCCAGTAGTCCAACCGCAGGGGAGTCGGCAACTAATGAAAAACTGTTTTTT
CASSPTAGESATNEKLFF
>TRBJ2-5|.|TRBV5-1|TRBD2
TGCGCCAGCAGCCCGGATAGCGGGAAAGAGACCCAGTACTTC
CASSPDSGKETQYF
>TRBJ2-5|.|TRBV5-1|TRBD2
TGCGCCAGCAGCTTTAGCGGGGTACAAGAGACCCAGTACTTC
CASSFSGVQETQYF
>TRBJ1-1|.|TRBV29-1|TRBD1
TGCAGCGCCGTGGGGGCTCCGGGACAGGGGAACACTGAAGCTTTCTTT
CSAVGAPGQGNTEAFF
>TRBJ1-6|.|TRBV18|TRBD1
TGTGCCAGCTCTCTACAGGGGACCCATTCACCGTCCTATAATTCACCCCTCCACTTT
CASSLQGTHSPSYNSPLHF
>TRBJ2-5|.|TRBV7-8|.
TGTGCCAGCAGCTTAGATAACAGAATCCAAGAGACCCAGTACTTC
CASSLDNRIQETQYF
>TRBJ2-3|.|TRBV19|TRBD2
TGTGCCAGTAGTATTACTAGCGGGAGGCCCACAGATACGCAGTATTTT
CASSITSGRPTDTQYF